This T cell receptor beta chain was captured by sequencing in a study of T cell changes during pregnancy in multiple sclerosis. Data came from immunoSEQ multiplex PCR; TCRdb stores just in-frame clones and leaves some out. Found here are some 70,000 clones, over 85% of them singletons; the top ten hold approximately 2%. Trimming removed 2 bases at V and 4 bases at J, with 12 bases between. Germline CDR1 and CDR2: SGHDT and YYEEEE. The CDR3 runs 14 residues. The chain carries TRBV5-6 and TRBJ1-1; D is uncertain. Material: peripheral blood, obtained in the second trimester of pregnancy. This TCR came from a female donor in good health, enrolled as a control in a pregnancy study. The CDR3 sequence: CASSFGEDSTEAFF. The CDR3, as DNA: TGTGCCAGCAGCTTCGGGGAGGATAGCACTGAAGCTTTCTTT.